A single sample is the source of the 31 T cell receptor beta chains below, sequenced in a study of T cells in localized non-small cell lung cancer. Generated by immunoSEQ multiplex PCR, the TCRdb table keeps only in-frame clones and is missing some. The table has some 10,000 clones, over 90% seen once; the top ten hold around 15%. This specimen consisted of peripheral blood, obtained before any cancer treatment. The source of these receptors is a male donor at least 60 years old with stage III lung adenocarcinoma.

The rearrangement uses TRBV2 and TRBJ2-3; D unclear. Deletions cut 6 bases from V and 2 bases from J, with 9 bases between. Germline V gene lookup returns CDR1 SNHLY and CDR2 FYNNEI. The CDR3 runs 13 residues. CDR3: CASRRRITDTQYF. The CDR3 DNA is TGTGCCAGCAGGCGTCGGATCACAGATACGCAGTATTTT.

This clone has a single count. The chain couples TRBV28 to TRBJ1-5; D uncertain. Germline V lookup: CDR1 MDHEN, CDR2 SYDVKM. The CDR3 spans 15 residues. V lost 6 bases, J lost 4 bases, and 16 bases lay in between. The CDR3 DNA is TGTGCCAGCAGGGGCCGTGGGGAAGGGAATCAGCCCCAGCATTTT. Protein product: CASRGRGEGNQPQHF.

The V gene is TRBV7-2, the J gene TRBJ2-1; D ambiguous. The V end lost 1 base, the J end lost 1 base, and 8 bases lay between the germline ends. Germline CDR1 reads SGHTA; CDR2 reads FQGNSA. This CDR3 has 15 residues. CDR3 nucleotide sequence: TGTGCCAGCAGCTTAGTGGCTAGATCCTACAATGAGCAGTTCTTC. Translating it yields CASSLVARSYNEQFF.

The J gene is TRBJ1-2, the V gene TRBV27, with TRBD1 matching 7 bases. This CDR3 is 13 amino acids long. J gave up 4 bases and V 3 bases, and 2 bases lay outside the gene matches. Germline lookup yields CDR1 MNHEY and CDR2 SMNVEV (reference sequence). Written as DNA, the CDR3 is TGTGCCAGCAGTTTGAAGGGGGCCTATGGCTACACCTTC. The encoded protein is CASSLKGAYGYTF.

Worth noting for this clone: At one end the junction does not follow the germline gene, possibly because of a read error. The chain carries TRBV6-5 and TRBJ1-1; 10 positions agree with TRBD1. This CDR3 is built from 12 residues. Germline CDR1 reads MNHEY; CDR2 reads SVGAGI. The CDR3 coding sequence is TGTGCCAGCAGTTCCAGACAGGGGGCGGAGATCTTT. This codes for CASSSRQGAEIF.

The chain links TRBV30 to TRBJ2-6, with 11 nucleotides matching TRBD2. CDR1 and CDR2 from the germline V gene are GTSNPN and SVGIG (reference sequence). The CDR3 loop spans 15 amino acids. V was clipped by 8 bases and J by 4 bases; unmatched bases: 7. The DNA for the CDR3 is TGTGCCCGAACTAGCGGGAGTGGGGGGGCCAACGTCCTGACTTTC. Protein sequence: CARTSGSGGANVLTF.

This sequence joins TRBV7-7 and TRBJ2-6; D call uncertain. Deletions cut 4 bases from V and 5 bases from J, with 21 bases between. This CDR3 region has 18 residues. CDR1 and CDR2 from the germline V gene are SSHAT and FNYEAQ (reference sequence). The CDR3 region has the DNA TGTGCCAGCAGCTGCGTCACTATGCCACAAAGTCGGGCCAACGTCCTGACTTTC. This translates into CASSCVTMPQSRANVLTF.

This chain connects TRBV25-1 to TRBJ2-1; D is unresolved. Trimming shortened V by 1 base and J by 5 bases, and 9 bases separated the two germline ends. The length of the CDR3 is 14 residues. CDR1 MGHDK and CDR2 SYGVNS come from the germline V gene. CDR3 DNA: TGTGCCAGCAGTGAATTAACTGATAACAATGAGCAGTTCTTC. Its protein product is CASSELTDNNEQFF.

The V and J genes are TRBV2 and TRBJ2-5; 8 bases map to TRBD1. Germline CDR1 and CDR2: SNHLY and FYNNEI. V lost 3 bases to trimming and J lost 4 bases; unmatched junction nucleotides: 7. The CDR3 is made up of 15 amino acids. CDR3 sequence (DNA): TGTGCCAGCAGTGAGACGGACAGGGCCTCAGAGACCCAGTACTTC. This encodes CASSETDRASETQYF.

This clone came up a few times. Other DNA sequences in the same sample also yield this CDR3. The CDR3 DNA follows: TGCAGCGTTGTAAAGGGACCTAACACTGAAGCTTTCTTT. Its translation is CSVVKGPNTEAFF. The V and J genes are TRBV29-1 and TRBJ1-1; a possible D gene is TRBD1 (5 bases). Germline V gene lookup returns CDR1 SQVTM and CDR2 ANQGSEA. This CDR3 is built from 13 residues. Trimming shortened V by 4 bases and J by 2 bases, and 11 bases separated the two germline ends.

The chain carries TRBV18 and TRBJ1-1; D remains unclear. V gave up 4 bases and J gave up 0 bases, with 6 bases separating them. CDR1 is KGHSH, CDR2 LQKENI, per germline. The CDR3 is 13 amino acids. The CDR3 bases are TGTGCCAGCTCACTCGGATTGAACACTGAAGCTTTCTTT. Amino acid sequence: CASSLGLNTEAFF.

This clone came up once. The CDR3 protein is CASSWDRGQGGYTF. The DNA for the CDR3 is TGCGCCAGCAGCTGGGACAGGGGTCAGGGTGGCTACACCTTC. This chain uses TRBV5-1 with TRBJ1-2; 10 positions agree with TRBD1. Losses at the gene ends were 3 bases for V and 7 bases for J; bases not matched to a gene: 6. The germline gives CDR1 SGHRS, CDR2 YFSETQ. The CDR3 length is 14 residues.

In this sample, this clone turned up once. V and J are TRBV19 and TRBJ2-3; the match to TRBD1 covers 10 bases. The germline CDR1 and CDR2 sequences are LNHDA and SQIVND (reference sequence). Unmatched junction bases numbered 6, after V lost 3 bases and J lost 6 bases. The CDR3 runs 15 residues. CDR3 bases: TGTGCCAGTAGTATTGTCGACAGGGGGCCGGATACGCAGTATTTT. It is translated as CASSIVDRGPDTQYF.

This clone was observed a single time. The rearrangement uses TRBV18 and TRBJ2-1; the D gene is possibly TRBD2 (6 bases). V was cut by 3 bases and J by 9 bases, with 15 bases left in between. CDR3 size: 14 residues. Germline-derived CDR1 and CDR2 are KGHSH and LQKENI. CDR3 loop: CASSPLLAPIEQFF. As DNA, the CDR3 is TGTGCCAGCTCACCTCTCCTAGCGCCAATTGAGCAGTTCTTC. The variable domain in full, completed from reference TRBV18 and TRBJ2-1, reads NAGVMQNPRHLVRRRGQEARLRCSPMKGHSHVYWYRQLPEEGLKFMVYLQKENIIDESGMPKERFSAEFPKEGPSILRIQQVVRGDSAAYFCASSPLLAPIEQFFGPGTRLTVL.

V gene TRBV28 combines with J gene TRBJ1-1; maybe TRBD1 (6 bases). V lost 6 bases to trimming and J lost 1 base, with 12 bases between them. The V gene's germline CDR1 is MDHEN and CDR2 SYDVKM. The CDR3 has 14 residues. The DNA of the CDR3 is TGTGCCAGCAGGGCCGGGACAACGAACACTGAAGCTTTCTTT. Its protein is CASRAGTTNTEAFF.

The chain combines TRBV28 with TRBJ2-1, with TRBD2 as a possible D gene (6 bases). This CDR3 comprises 12 residues. V shed 10 bases and J shed 4 bases, with 11 bases lying between them. Germline V CDR1 and CDR2: MDHEN, SYDVKM. Here the CDR3 DNA reads TGTGCCATAGCGGAGAGGTACAATGAGCAGTTCTTC. Translated: CAIAERYNEQFF. The variable domain in full, with the rest retrieved from reference TRBV28 and TRBJ2-1, is DVKVTQSSRYLVKRTGEKVFLECVQDMDHENMFWYRQDPGLGLRLIYFSYDVKMKEKGDIPEGYSVSREKKERFSLILESASTNQTSMYLCAIAERYNEQFFGPGTRLTVL.

This chain links TRBV11-2 with TRBJ1-2; no clear D. The CDR3 loop spans 15 amino acids. Germline V gives CDR1 SGHAT, CDR2 FQNNGV. Trimming shortened V by 1 base and J by 4 bases, and 13 bases separated the two germline ends. CDR3 amino acids: CASSLVTNGGYGYTF. CDR3 nucleotides: TGTGCCAGCAGCTTAGTTACGAATGGTGGCTATGGCTACACCTTC.

The chain is built from TRBV20-1 and TRBJ1-2; no clear D. V gave up 8 bases and J gave up 2 bases, with 9 bases separating them. Germline CDR1 is DFQATT and CDR2 is SNEGSKA (reference sequence). The CDR3 consists of 11 residues. The DNA of the CDR3 is TGCAGTCCTGGCTGGAACTATGGCTACACCTTC. Translated, it gives CSPGWNYGYTF.

The rearrangement joins TRBV5-1 to TRBJ2-2; TRBD2 might be the D (6 bases). Germline V CDR1 and CDR2: SGHRS, YFSETQ. The CDR3 extends over 16 amino acids. V was cut by 3 bases and J by 0 bases, with 12 bases left in between. CDR3: CASSSQGTSNTGELFF. The CDR3, as DNA: TGCGCCAGCAGCTCTCAAGGGACTTCGAACACCGGGGAGCTGTTTTTT.

The chain combines TRBV19 with TRBJ1-5, with 10 bases matching TRBD1. The junction had 1 base not matched to a gene; V was cut back by 6 bases and J by 5 bases. The CDR3 runs to 13 residues. Germline CDR1 and CDR2: LNHDA and SQIVND (reference sequence). The CDR3, as DNA: TGTGCCAGTAGGGGACAGGGGTATCAGCCCCAGCATTTT. This codes for CASRGQGYQPQHF.

V gene TRBV28 combines with J gene TRBJ1-1; D gene ambiguous. The CDR3 extends over 14 amino acids. The germline V and J ends were trimmed by 3 bases and 0 bases, with 8 bases remaining between them. CDR1 and CDR2 from the germline V gene are MDHEN and SYDVKM. The DNA for the CDR3 is TGTGCCAGCAGTTTCCGGACGCTGAACACTGAAGCTTTCTTT. As protein: CASSFRTLNTEAFF.

This chain links TRBV5-1 with TRBJ2-7, with D perhaps TRBD1 (5 bases). CDR3 length: 16 amino acids. V was trimmed by 1 base and J by 0 bases, leaving 14 bases between them. Germline lookup yields CDR1 SGHRS and CDR2 YFSETQ. CDR3 loop: CASSLSGQGASYEQYF. The CDR3 nucleotides are TGCGCCAGCAGCTTGTCAGGTCAGGGTGCCTCCTACGAGCAGTACTTC.

The chain is built from TRBV19 and TRBJ1-5; D may be TRBD1 (5 bases). The CDR3 is 16 residues long. CDR1 is LNHDA, CDR2 SQIVND, per germline (reference sequence). V lost 1 base and J lost 5, with 15 bases in between. The CDR3 nucleotides read TGTGCCAGTAGTATAGGCAGGGAAGGAACCTATCAGCCCCAGCATTTT. This sequence encodes CASSIGREGTYQPQHF.

The rearrangement uses TRBV11-2 and TRBJ2-2; D not resolved. Trimming cost V 5 bases and J 4 bases, with 11 bases left between them. CDR1 is SGHAT and CDR2 is FQNNGV in the germline V gene. The CDR3 loop spans 14 amino acids. Here the CDR3 DNA reads TGTGCCAGCAGCCGGATTGAAGTCACCGGGGAGCTGTTTTTT. Its protein is CASSRIEVTGELFF.

The rearrangement links TRBV6-6 to TRBJ2-5; 11 bases match TRBD2. With 6 bases clipped from V and 2 bases from J, the junction kept 2 bases outside the gene matches. CDR1 and CDR2 from the germline V gene are MNHNY and SVGAGI (reference sequence). This CDR3 is 14 amino acids long. CDR3 sequence (DNA): TGTGCCAGCAGGAGACTAGCGGGACAAGAGACCCAGTACTTC. Translation: CASRRLAGQETQYF.

The rearrangement uses TRBV25-1 and TRBJ1-4; TRBD1 matches at 12 bases. Germline loops: CDR1 MGHDK, CDR2 SYGVNS. Trimming at V came to 4 bases and at J to 2 bases, leaving 5 bases not matched to a gene. This CDR3 comprises 17 residues. CDR3 sequence: CASSVRDRGLTNEKLFF. The CDR3 nucleotides read TGTGCCAGCAGTGTCCGGGACAGGGGGCTTACTAATGAAAAACTGTTTTTT.

V is TRBV13 and J is TRBJ2-3; 7 bases line up with TRBD2. This CDR3 is 14 amino acids long. Germline trimming cut 3 bases from V and 6 bases from J; bases unmatched to any gene: 6. The germline CDR1 and CDR2 sequences are PRHDT and FYEKMQ (reference sequence). The DNA for the CDR3 is TGTGCCAGCAGCTTGGGACTGGGGGGGGATACGCAGTATTTT. Its translation is CASSLGLGGDTQYF.

The V gene is TRBV30, the J gene TRBJ1-5; tentative D call: TRBD1 (6 bases). V shed 4 bases and J shed 3 bases, with 10 bases lying between them. This CDR3 comprises 13 residues. Per the germline V gene, CDR1 is GTSNPN and CDR2 is SVGIG (reference sequence). Here the CDR3 reads CAWNGGLNQPQHF. For the CDR3, the DNA is TGTGCCTGGAACGGGGGGCTCAATCAGCCCCAGCATTTT.

The CDR3, as DNA: TGTGCCAGCAGCGTATCAGGGAACACCGGGGAGCTGTTTTTT. Its translation: CASSVSGNTGELFF. V gene TRBV9 combines with J gene TRBJ2-2; the D is unclear. The CDR3 sequence is 14 residues long. Germline V CDR1 and CDR2: SGDLS, YYNGEE. The V gene lost 1 base and the J gene lost 1 base, with 5 bases spanning the gap.

The chain has TRBV29-1 and TRBJ1-1; D unresolved. Germline assignment: CDR1 SQVTM and CDR2 ANQGSEA. The CDR3 covers 10 residues. Trimming stripped 4 bases from V and 4 bases from J, with 4 bases between. CDR3 loop: CSVVLTEAFF. Written as DNA, the CDR3 is TGCAGCGTTGTACTCACTGAAGCTTTCTTT.

V and J are TRBV4-1 and TRBJ1-2; D is unclear. Germline values: CDR1 MGHRA, CDR2 YSYEKL. The CDR3 consists of 17 residues. V lost 0 bases and J lost 8, with 22 bases in between. CDR3 in amino acids: CASSQESVPGRMGGYTF. CDR3 nucleotides: TGCGCCAGCAGCCAAGAGTCGGTTCCGGGTCGGATGGGAGGCTACACCTTC.